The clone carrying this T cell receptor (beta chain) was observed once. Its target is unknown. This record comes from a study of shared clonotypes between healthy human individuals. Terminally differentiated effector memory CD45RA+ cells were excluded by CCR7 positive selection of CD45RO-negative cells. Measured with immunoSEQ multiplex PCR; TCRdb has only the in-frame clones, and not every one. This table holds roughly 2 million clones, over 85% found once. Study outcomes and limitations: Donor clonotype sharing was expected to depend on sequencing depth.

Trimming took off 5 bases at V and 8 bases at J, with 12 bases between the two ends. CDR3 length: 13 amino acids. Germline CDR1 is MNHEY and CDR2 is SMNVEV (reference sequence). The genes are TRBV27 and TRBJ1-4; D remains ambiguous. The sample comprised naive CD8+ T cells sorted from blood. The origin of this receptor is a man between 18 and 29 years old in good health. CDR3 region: CASSLLNGEKLFF. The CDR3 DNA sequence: TGTGCCAGCAGTCTCCTCAATGGGGAAAAACTGTTTTTT.